These 19 T cell receptor beta chains came from one sample sequenced in a study of cytomegalovirus exposure and HLA in healthy donors. The PCR employed 60 Vbeta primers together with 13 Jbeta primers. Some clones are missing from TCRdb's copy, which holds only in-frame ones; the method was immunoSEQ multiplex PCR. The sample has roughly 250,000 clones, over 70% seen once. Material for sequencing was PBMCs. Every receptor here comes from a girl between 2 and 10 years old in good health and CMV-seronegative.

The chain recombines TRBV5-6 with TRBJ2-7, with 11 positions matching TRBD2. Germline CDR1 SGHDT, CDR2 YYEEEE. The CDR3 extends over 15 amino acids. J was trimmed by 5 bases and V by 3 bases; bases with no gene match: 7. As DNA, the CDR3 is TGTGCCAGCAGCTCAACCGGGACTAGCGGCCACGAGCAGTACTTC. As protein: CASSSTGTSGHEQYF.

This clone has a handful of counts. The chain links TRBV6-5 to TRBJ1-5; 7 nucleotides align to TRBD1. CDR1 is MNHEY and CDR2 is SVGAGI in the germline V gene. The CDR3 has 15 residues. After removal of 5 bases from V and 0 bases from J, the junction contained 4 bases not matched to a gene. Here the CDR3 DNA reads TGTGCCAGCAGTACGCGACAGGGTAGCAATCAGCCCCAGCATTTT. Its protein is CASSTRQGSNQPQHF.

About this clone itself: The identical CDR3 is also encoded by other nucleotide sequences in the sample. The chain links TRBV9 to TRBJ2-1, with D possibly TRBD2 on 6 matching bases. V lost 2 bases and J lost 2, with 8 bases in between. The germline V gene has CDR1 SGDLS and CDR2 YYNGEE. The CDR3 is 14 amino acids. CDR3 sequence (DNA): TGTGCCAGCAGCGTTAGCGGCACCTACAATGAGCAGTTCTTC. Residues: CASSVSGTYNEQFF. The variable domain in full, with the rest retrieved from reference TRBV9 and TRBJ2-1, is DSGVTQTPKHLITATGQRVTLRCSPRSGDLSVYWYQQSLDQGLQFLIQYYNGEERAKGNILERFSAQQFPDLHSELNLSSLELGDSALYFCASSVSGTYNEQFFGPGTRLTVL.

This clone was counted only a few times. The genes are TRBV7-6 and TRBJ2-6, with 8 bases aligning to TRBD1. Unmatched junction bases numbered 11, after V lost 5 bases and J lost 2 bases. CDR1 and CDR2 from the germline V gene are SGHVS and FNYEAQ. This CDR3 has 18 residues. CDR3 in amino acids: CASSARETGEAGANVLTF. CDR3 DNA sequence: TGTGCCAGCAGCGCTCGCGAGACAGGGGAGGCTGGGGCCAACGTCCTGACTTTC.

The V gene is TRBV7-9, the J gene TRBJ2-1; 10 bases are shared with TRBD1. CDR1 is SEHNR and CDR2 is FQNEAQ in the germline V gene (reference sequence). V shed 5 bases, J shed 5 bases, and the junction held 3 bases outside the gene matches. The CDR3 loop spans 14 amino acids. This CDR3 reads CASSPDRGDNEQFF. CDR3 nucleotides: TGTGCCAGCAGCCCGGACAGGGGGGACAATGAGCAGTTCTTC. Using reference TRBV7-9 and TRBJ2-1 for the parts outside the CDR3, the full variable domain is DTGVSQNPRHKITKRGQNVTFRCDPISEHNRLYWYRQTLGQGPEFLTYFQNEAQLEKSRLLSDRFSAERPKGSFSTLEIQRTEQGDSAMYLCASSPDRGDNEQFFGPGTRLTVL.

The chain links TRBV9 to TRBJ2-7; TRBD2 is a possible D gene (6 bases). The V end lost 1 base, the J end lost 3 bases, and 14 bases lay between the germline ends. The CDR3 spans 15 residues. In germline, CDR1 is SGDLS, CDR2 YYNGEE. This chain's CDR3 is CASSVSVIGGYEQYF. CDR3 bases: TGTGCCAGCAGCGTATCGGTTATCGGGGGCTACGAGCAGTACTTC. Variable domain in full (rest from reference TRBV9 and TRBJ2-7): DSGVTQTPKHLITATGQRVTLRCSPRSGDLSVYWYQQSLDQGLQFLIQYYNGEERAKGNILERFSAQQFPDLHSELNLSSLELGDSALYFCASSVSVIGGYEQYFGPGTRLTVT.

This chain connects TRBV6-5 to TRBJ2-7, with 7 bases lining up with TRBD2. CDR3 length: 14 amino acids. Germline values: CDR1 MNHEY, CDR2 SVGAGI. With 5 bases clipped from V and 2 bases from J, the junction kept 6 bases outside the gene matches. The CDR3 sequence: CASSGRDGTYEQYF. CDR3 sequence (DNA): TGTGCCAGCAGTGGGAGGGACGGGACCTACGAGCAGTACTTC.

Written as DNA, the CDR3 is TGTGCCAGCACTCGACTAGCGGGAGGAACGTACGAGCAGTACTTC. It translates to CASTRLAGGTYEQYF. The gene calls are TRBV2 and TRBJ2-7; 13 bases are a match to TRBD2. Germline V gives CDR1 SNHLY, CDR2 FYNNEI. This CDR3 region has 15 residues. Trimming removed 7 bases from V and 4 bases from J; junction bases left unmatched: 7.

This clone has more than one count but fewer than ten. This sequence joins TRBV30 and TRBJ2-1, with D tentatively TRBD2 (6 bases). CDR1 GTSNPN and CDR2 SVGIG come from the germline V gene (reference sequence). The length of the CDR3 is 12 residues. Trimming shortened V by 1 base and J by 15 bases, and 16 bases separated the two germline ends. CDR3 region: CAWSGGWGVWFF. CDR3 DNA sequence: TGTGCCTGGAGTGGGGGTTGGGGGGTGTGGTTCTTC.

The chain employs TRBV4-1 and TRBJ1-1; D uncertain. The CDR3 sequence is 14 residues long. V lost 0 bases and J 1 base, leaving 6 bases between the germline ends. Germline CDR1 is MGHRA and CDR2 is YSYEKL. The CDR3 DNA reads TGCGCCAGCAGCCAAGACATCAGGAACACTGAAGCTTTCTTT. It encodes CASSQDIRNTEAFF.

This sequence joins TRBV28 and TRBJ2-2, with D perhaps TRBD1 (6 bases). This CDR3 spans 14 amino acids. V shed 9 bases and J shed 1 base, with 12 bases lying between them. Germline V gene sequence: CDR1 MDHEN, CDR2 SYDVKM. CDR3 coding DNA: TGTGCCAGTCGACCACAGGGGAACACCGGGGAGCTGTTTTTT. As protein: CASRPQGNTGELFF. The full variable domain, with the rest looked up from reference TRBV28 and TRBJ2-2, is DVKVTQSSRYLVKRTGEKVFLECVQDMDHENMFWYRQDPGLGLRLIYFSYDVKMKEKGDIPEGYSVSREKKERFSLILESASTNQTSMYLCASRPQGNTGELFFGEGSRLTVL.

J is TRBJ2-7 and V is TRBV5-1, with 10 bases aligning to TRBD1. CDR1 and CDR2 from the germline V gene are SGHRS and YFSETQ. V lost 0 bases, J lost 5 bases, and 5 bases stayed unmatched. This CDR3 contains 15 residues. In DNA form, the CDR3 reads TGCGCCAGCAGCTTGGGACAGGGGGCCGTGGACGAGCAGTACTTC. Translated, it gives CASSLGQGAVDEQYF.

The rearrangement joins TRBV11-1 to TRBJ1-1, with 8 nucleotides matching TRBD1. The CDR3 loop spans 15 amino acids. V shed 7 bases and J 4 bases; nucleotides not matched to a gene: 11. Per the germline V gene, CDR1 is SGHAT and CDR2 is FQDESV (reference sequence). DNA of the CDR3: TGTGCCAGCATCATTCGGGGACAGGTAAGCACTGAAGCTTTCTTT. Amino acid sequence: CASIIRGQVSTEAFF.

A word on this clone: This same CDR3 is encoded by further DNA sequences in the sample. This sequence joins TRBV30 and TRBJ2-7; D is unclear. CDR1 is GTSNPN and CDR2 is SVGIG in the germline V gene (reference sequence). V was trimmed by 2 bases and J by 3 bases, leaving 5 bases between them. The CDR3 runs to 11 residues. The DNA of the CDR3 is TGTGCCTGGAGTACCAGCTACGAGCAGTACTTC. As protein: CAWSTSYEQYF.

This chain links TRBV5-6 with TRBJ2-1, with TRBD1 identical over 7 bases. Germline V lookup: CDR1 SGHDT, CDR2 YYEEEE. With 3 bases clipped from V and 7 bases from J, the junction kept 4 bases outside the gene matches. This CDR3 contains 13 residues. This chain's CDR3 is CASSSGTVNEQFF. CDR3 nucleotides: TGTGCCAGCAGCTCGGGGACAGTTAATGAGCAGTTCTTC. Full variable domain (remainder filled in from reference TRBV5-6 and TRBJ2-1): DAGVTQSPTHLIKTRGQQVTLRCSPKSGHDTVSWYQQALGQGPQFIFQYYEEEERQRGNFPDRFSGHQFPNYSSELNVNALLLGDSALYLCASSSGTVNEQFFGPGTRLTVL.

The chain couples TRBV5-1 to TRBJ1-6, with D possibly being TRBD1 (5 bases). Per the germline V gene, CDR1 is SGHRS and CDR2 is YFSETQ. Deletions cut 4 bases from V and 10 bases from J, with 12 bases between. The CDR3 covers 13 residues. CDR3 protein: CASSEGLSSPLHF. CDR3 DNA sequence: TGCGCCAGCAGCGAGGGACTTAGCTCACCCCTCCACTTT.

This clone was recorded a few times. The V and J genes are TRBV13 and TRBJ1-3; the D is unclear. Germline V gene lookup returns CDR1 PRHDT and CDR2 FYEKMQ (reference sequence). The V and J ends lost 1 base and 3 bases respectively, with 16 bases between them. The CDR3 covers 17 residues. The CDR3: CASSLDPSGDLGNTIYF. DNA for the CDR3: TGTGCCAGCAGCTTAGACCCTTCGGGAGACCTTGGAAACACCATATATTTT.

This clone showed up just once. This rearrangement joins TRBV13 to TRBJ1-2; D unresolved. The germline CDR1 and CDR2 sequences are PRHDT and FYEKMQ (reference sequence). Trimming removed 10 bases at V and 4 bases at J, with 19 bases between. The length of the CDR3 is 14 residues. CDR3 residues: CATKPINGIYGYTF. The CDR3 DNA reads as TGTGCCACCAAACCAATAAACGGGATCTATGGCTACACCTTC.

The rearrangement uses TRBV4-1 and TRBJ2-7; weak D call: TRBD1 (5 bases). CDR1 is MGHRA, CDR2 YSYEKL, per germline. The length of the CDR3 is 14 residues. V was clipped by 3 bases and J by 5 bases, with 14 bases between them. CDR3 residues: CASSQSLLGDEQYF. The CDR3 nucleotides are TGCGCCAGCAGCCAGAGCCTCTTAGGGGACGAGCAGTACTTC.